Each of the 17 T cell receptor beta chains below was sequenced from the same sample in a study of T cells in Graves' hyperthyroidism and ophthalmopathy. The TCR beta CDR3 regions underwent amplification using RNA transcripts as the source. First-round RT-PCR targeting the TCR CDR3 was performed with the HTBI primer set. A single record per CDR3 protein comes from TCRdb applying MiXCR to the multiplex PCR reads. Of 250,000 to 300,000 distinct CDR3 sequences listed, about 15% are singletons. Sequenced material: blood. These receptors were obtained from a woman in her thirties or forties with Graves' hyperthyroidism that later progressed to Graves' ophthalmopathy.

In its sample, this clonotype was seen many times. The CDR3 loop is CASSLSSSGGSYEQYF. CDR3 bases: TGTGCCAGCAGTTTATCATCATCCGGCGGGTCCTACGAGCAGTACTTC. V gene TRBV28 combines with J gene TRBJ2-7; TRBD2 might be the D (5 bases). The V gene lost 1 base and the J gene lost 1 base, with 14 bases spanning the gap. Germline V gene data show CDR1 as MDHEN and CDR2 as SYDVKM. The CDR3 contains 16 residues.

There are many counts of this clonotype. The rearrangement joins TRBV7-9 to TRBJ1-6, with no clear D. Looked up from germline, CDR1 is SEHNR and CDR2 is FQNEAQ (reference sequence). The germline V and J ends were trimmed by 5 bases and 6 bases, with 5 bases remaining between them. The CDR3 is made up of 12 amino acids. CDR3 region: CASSTPNSPLHF. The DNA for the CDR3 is TGTGCCAGCAGCACTCCTAATTCACCCCTCCACTTT.

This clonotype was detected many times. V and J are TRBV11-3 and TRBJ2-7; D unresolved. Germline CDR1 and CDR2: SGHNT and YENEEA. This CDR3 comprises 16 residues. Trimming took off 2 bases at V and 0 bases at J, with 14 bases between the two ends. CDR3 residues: CASSLTRSRNSYEQYF. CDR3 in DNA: TGTGCCAGCAGCTTAACAAGGTCACGGAACTCCTACGAGCAGTACTTC.

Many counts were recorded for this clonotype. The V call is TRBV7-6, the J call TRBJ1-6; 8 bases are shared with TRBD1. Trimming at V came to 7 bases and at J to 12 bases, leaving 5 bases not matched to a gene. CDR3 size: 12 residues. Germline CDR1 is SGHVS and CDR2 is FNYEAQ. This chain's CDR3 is CASKQQGGPLHF. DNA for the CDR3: TGTGCCAGCAAGCAACAGGGGGGACCCCTCCACTTT.

CDR3 in DNA: TGTGCCACCAGCATCCAGGTGAGCTCCTACAATGAGCAGTTCTTC. Encoded protein: CATSIQVSSYNEQFF. This chain connects TRBV15 to TRBJ2-1; D call uncertain. CDR1 LNHNV and CDR2 YYDKDF come from the germline V gene (reference sequence). The CDR3 loop spans 15 amino acids. The ends were cut back, 4 bases at V and 0 bases at J, with 10 bases in the middle.

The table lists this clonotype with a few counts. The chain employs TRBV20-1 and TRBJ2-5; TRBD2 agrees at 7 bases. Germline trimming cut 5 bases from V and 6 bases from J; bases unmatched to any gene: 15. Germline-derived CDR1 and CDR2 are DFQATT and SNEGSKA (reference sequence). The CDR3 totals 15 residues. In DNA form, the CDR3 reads TGCAGTGCTGCAGAAACTAGCGAATTTTTGAAGACCCAGTACTTC. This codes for CSAAETSEFLKTQYF.

The CDR3 sequence: CASSEWADPASYEQYF. For the CDR3, the DNA is TGTGCCAGCAGTGAATGGGCTGACCCAGCCTCCTACGAGCAGTACTTC. The chain has TRBV25-1 and TRBJ2-7; D gene unclear. CDR3 length: 16 amino acids. Trimming removed 1 base at V and 0 bases at J, with 13 bases between. Per germline, CDR1 MGHDK and CDR2 SYGVNS.

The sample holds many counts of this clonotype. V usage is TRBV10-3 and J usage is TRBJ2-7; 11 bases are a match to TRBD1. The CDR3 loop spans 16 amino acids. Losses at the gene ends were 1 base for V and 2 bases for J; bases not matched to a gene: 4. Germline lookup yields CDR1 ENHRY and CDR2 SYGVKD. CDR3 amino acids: CAISEYSGQGAYEQYF. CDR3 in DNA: TGTGCCATCAGTGAGTATTCGGGACAGGGGGCCTACGAGCAGTACTTC.

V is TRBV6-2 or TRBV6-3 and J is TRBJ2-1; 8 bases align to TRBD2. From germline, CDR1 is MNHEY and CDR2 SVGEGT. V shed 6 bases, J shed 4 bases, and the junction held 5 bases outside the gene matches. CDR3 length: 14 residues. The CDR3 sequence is CASRGTREYNEQFF. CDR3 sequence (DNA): TGTGCCAGCAGAGGGACTAGGGAATACAATGAGCAGTTCTTC.

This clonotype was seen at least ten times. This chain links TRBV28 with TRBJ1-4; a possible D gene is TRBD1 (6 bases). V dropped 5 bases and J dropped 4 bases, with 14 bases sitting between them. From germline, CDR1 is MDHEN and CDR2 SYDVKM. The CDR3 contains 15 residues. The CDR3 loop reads CASSHIQGINEKLFF. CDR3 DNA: TGTGCCAGCAGTCACATACAGGGCATTAATGAAAAACTGTTTTTT.

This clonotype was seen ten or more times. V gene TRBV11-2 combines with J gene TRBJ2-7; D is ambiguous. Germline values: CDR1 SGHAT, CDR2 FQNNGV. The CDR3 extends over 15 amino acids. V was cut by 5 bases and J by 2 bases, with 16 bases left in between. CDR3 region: CASSPTALATYEQYF. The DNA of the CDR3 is TGTGCCAGCAGCCCCACGGCCCTCGCCACCTACGAGCAGTACTTC.

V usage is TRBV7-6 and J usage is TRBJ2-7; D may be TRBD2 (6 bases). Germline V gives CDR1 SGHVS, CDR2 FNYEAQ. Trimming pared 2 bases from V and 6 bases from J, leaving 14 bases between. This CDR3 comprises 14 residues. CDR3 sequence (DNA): TGTGCCAGCAGCTTATCGGGGGAGAGGTCCGAGCAGTACTTC. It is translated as CASSLSGERSEQYF.

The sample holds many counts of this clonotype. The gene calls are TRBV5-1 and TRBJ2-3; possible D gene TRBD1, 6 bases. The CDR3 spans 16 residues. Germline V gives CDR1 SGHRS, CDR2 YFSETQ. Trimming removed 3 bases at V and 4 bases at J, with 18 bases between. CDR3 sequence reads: CASSSTGKRDADTQYF. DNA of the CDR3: TGCGCCAGCAGCTCCACAGGGAAGAGGGACGCAGATACGCAGTATTTT.

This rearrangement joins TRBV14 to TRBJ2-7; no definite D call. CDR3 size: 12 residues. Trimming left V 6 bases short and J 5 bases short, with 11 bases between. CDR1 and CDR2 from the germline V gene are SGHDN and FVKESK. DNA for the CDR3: TGTGCCAGCAGTTACCCGTGGAACGAGCAGTACTTC. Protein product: CASSYPWNEQYF. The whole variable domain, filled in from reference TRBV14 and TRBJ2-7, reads EAGVTQFPSHSVIEKGQTVTLRCDPISGHDNLYWYRRVMGKEIKFLLHFVKESKQDESGMPNNRFLAERTGGTYSTLKVQPAELEDSGVYFCASSYPWNEQYFGPGTRLTVT.

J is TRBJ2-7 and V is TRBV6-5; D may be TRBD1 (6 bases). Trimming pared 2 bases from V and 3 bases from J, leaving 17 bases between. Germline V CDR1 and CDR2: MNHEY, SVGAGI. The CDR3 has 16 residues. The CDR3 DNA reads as TGTGCCAGCAGTTACCGAACGGGGACAACCAACTACGAGCAGTACTTC. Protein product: CASSYRTGTTNYEQYF.

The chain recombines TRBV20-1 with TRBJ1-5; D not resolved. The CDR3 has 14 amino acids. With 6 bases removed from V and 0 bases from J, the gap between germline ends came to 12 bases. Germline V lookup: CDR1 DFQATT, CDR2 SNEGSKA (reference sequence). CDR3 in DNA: TGCAGTGCCCAAAAGGTTGGTAGCAATCAGCCCCAGCATTTT. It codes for CSAQKVGSNQPQHF.

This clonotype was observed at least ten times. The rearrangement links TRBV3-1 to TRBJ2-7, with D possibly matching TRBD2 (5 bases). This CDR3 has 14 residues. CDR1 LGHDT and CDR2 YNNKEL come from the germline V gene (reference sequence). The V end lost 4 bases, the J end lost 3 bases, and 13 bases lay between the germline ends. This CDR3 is CASSPLPRDYEQYF. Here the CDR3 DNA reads TGTGCCAGCAGCCCGCTGCCCCGGGACTACGAGCAGTACTTC.